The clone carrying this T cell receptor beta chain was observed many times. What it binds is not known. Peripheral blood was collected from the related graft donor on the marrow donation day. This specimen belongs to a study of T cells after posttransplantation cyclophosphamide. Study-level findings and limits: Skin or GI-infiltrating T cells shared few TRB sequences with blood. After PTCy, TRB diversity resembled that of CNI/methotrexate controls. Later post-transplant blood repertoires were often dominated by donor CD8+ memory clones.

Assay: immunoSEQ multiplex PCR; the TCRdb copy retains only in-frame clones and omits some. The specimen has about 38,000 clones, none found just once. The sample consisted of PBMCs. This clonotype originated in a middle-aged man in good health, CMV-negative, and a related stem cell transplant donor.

The CDR3 protein is CASSRLADTQYF. The CDR3 nucleotides are TGTGCCAGCAGCAGACTAGCGGATACGCAGTATTTT. The chain joins TRBV5-4 to TRBJ2-3; 8 bases agree with TRBD2. The germline CDR1 and CDR2 sequences are SGHNT and YYREEE (reference sequence). CDR3 length: 12 amino acids. Trimming at V came to 4 bases and at J to 6 bases, leaving 1 base not matched to a gene. Full variable domain (remainder filled in from reference TRBV5-4 and TRBJ2-3): ETGVTQSPTHLIKTRGQQVTLRCSSQSGHNTVSWYQQALGQGPQFIFQYYREEENGRGNFPPRFSGLQFPNYSSELNVNALELDDSALYLCASSRLADTQYFGPGTRLTVL.